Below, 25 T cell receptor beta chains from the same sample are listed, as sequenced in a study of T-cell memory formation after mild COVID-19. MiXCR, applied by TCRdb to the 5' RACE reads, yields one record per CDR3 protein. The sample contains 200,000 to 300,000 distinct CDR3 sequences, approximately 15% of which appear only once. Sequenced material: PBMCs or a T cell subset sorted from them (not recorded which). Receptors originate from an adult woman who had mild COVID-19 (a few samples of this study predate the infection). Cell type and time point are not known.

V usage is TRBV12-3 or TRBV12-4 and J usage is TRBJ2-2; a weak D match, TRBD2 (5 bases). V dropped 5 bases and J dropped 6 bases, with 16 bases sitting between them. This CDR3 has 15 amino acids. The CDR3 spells CASSPPRERAGELFF. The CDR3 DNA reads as TGTGCCAGCAGTCCCCCGAGGGAGAGGGCCGGGGAGCTGTTTTTT.

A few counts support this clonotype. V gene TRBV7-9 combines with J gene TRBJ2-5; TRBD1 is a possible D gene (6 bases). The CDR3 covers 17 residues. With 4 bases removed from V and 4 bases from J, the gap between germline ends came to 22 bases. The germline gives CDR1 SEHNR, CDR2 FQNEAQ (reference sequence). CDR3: CASSWDIGPLQRETQYF. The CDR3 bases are TGTGCCAGCAGCTGGGACATTGGCCCTCTGCAGAGAGAGACCCAGTACTTC.

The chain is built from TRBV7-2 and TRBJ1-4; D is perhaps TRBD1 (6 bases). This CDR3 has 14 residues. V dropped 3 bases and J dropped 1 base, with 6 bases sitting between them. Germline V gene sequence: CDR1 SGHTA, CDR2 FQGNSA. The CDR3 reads CASSLTGTNEKLFF. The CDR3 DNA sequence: TGTGCCAGCAGCTTGACAGGAACTAATGAAAAACTGTTTTTT.

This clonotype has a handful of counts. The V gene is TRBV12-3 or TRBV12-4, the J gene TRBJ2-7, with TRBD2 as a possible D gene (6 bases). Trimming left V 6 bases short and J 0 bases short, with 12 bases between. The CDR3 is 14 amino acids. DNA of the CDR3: TGTGCCAGCAGGCCCGGGGGTGGCTCCTACGAGCAGTACTTC. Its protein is CASRPGGGSYEQYF.

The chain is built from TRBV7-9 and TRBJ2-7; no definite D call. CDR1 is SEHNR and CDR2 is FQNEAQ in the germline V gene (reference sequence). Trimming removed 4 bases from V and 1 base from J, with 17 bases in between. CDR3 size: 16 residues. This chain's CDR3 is CASSSWATARSYEQYF. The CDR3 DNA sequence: TGTGCCAGCAGCTCCTGGGCCACAGCGCGGTCCTACGAGCAGTACTTC.

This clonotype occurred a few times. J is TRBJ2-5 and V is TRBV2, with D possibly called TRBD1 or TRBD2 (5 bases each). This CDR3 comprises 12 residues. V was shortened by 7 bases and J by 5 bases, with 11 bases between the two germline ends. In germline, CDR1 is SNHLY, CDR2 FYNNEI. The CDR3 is CASKWDRETQYF. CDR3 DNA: TGTGCCAGCAAGTGGGACCGGGAGACCCAGTACTTC.

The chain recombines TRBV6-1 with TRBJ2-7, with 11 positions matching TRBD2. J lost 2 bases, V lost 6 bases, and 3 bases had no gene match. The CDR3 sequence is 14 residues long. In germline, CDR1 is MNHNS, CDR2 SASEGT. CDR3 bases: TGTGCCAGCAGCCGACTAGCGGGGACCTACGAGCAGTACTTC. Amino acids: CASSRLAGTYEQYF.

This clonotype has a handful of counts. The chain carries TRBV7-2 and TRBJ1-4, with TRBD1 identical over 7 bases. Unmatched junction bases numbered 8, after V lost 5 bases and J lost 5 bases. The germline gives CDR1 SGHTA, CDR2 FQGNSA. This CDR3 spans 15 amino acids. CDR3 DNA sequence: TGTGCCAGCAGCCCCCAGGGCAGGGGGAATGAAAAACTGTTTTTT. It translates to CASSPQGRGNEKLFF.

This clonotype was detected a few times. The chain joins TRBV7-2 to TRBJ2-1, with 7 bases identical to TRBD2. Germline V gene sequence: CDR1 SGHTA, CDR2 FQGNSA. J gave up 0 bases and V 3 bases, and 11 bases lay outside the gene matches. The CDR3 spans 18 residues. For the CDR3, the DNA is TGTGCCAGCAGCTTCGTCCCCCCTCTAGCGGCCTCCTACAATGAGCAGTTCTTC. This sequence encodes CASSFVPPLAASYNEQFF.

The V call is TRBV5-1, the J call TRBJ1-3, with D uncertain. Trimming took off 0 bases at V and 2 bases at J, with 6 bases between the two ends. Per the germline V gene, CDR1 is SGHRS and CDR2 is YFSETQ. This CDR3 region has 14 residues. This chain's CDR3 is CASSLVGPGNTIYF. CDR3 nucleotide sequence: TGCGCCAGCAGCTTGGTAGGGCCTGGAAACACCATATATTTT.

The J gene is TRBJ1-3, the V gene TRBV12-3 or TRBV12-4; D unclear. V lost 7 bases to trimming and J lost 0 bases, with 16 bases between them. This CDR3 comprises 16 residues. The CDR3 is CASIPRTGSSGNTIYF. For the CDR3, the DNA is TGTGCCAGCATCCCTCGGACGGGAAGCTCTGGAAACACCATATATTTT.

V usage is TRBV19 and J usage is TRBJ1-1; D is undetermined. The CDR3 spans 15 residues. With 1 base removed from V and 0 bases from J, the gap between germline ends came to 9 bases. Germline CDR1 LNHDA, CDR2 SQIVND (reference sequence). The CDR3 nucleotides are TGTGCCAGTAGTATAGGTCAGGTGATGAACACTGAAGCTTTCTTT. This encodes CASSIGQVMNTEAFF.

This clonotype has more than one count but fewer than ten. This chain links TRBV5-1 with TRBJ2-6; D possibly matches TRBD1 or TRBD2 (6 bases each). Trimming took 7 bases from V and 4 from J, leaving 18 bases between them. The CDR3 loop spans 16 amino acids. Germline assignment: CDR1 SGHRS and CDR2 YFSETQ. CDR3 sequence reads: CASSMGGASGANVLTF. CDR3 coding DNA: TGCGCCAGCTCAATGGGGGGCGCGTCAGGGGCCAACGTCCTGACTTTC.

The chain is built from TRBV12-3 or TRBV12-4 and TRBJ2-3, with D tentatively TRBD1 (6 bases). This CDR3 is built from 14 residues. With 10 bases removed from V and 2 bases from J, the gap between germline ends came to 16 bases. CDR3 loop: CAIRGRGNTDTQYF. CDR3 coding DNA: TGTGCCATCAGGGGACGGGGTAACACAGATACGCAGTATTTT.

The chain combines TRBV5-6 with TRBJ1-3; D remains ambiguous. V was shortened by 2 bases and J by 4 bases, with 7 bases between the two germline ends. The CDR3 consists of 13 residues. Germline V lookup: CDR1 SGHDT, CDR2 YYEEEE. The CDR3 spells CASSFGQGNTIYF. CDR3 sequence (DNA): TGTGCCAGCAGCTTTGGGCAGGGAAACACCATATATTTT.

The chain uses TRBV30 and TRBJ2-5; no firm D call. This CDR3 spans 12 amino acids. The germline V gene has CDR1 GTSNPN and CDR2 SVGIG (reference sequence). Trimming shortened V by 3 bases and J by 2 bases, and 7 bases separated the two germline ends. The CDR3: CAWRGQQETQYF. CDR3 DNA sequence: TGTGCCTGGAGAGGGCAGCAAGAGACCCAGTACTTC.

CDR3 in amino acids: CASSLAGEPGEQYF. CDR3 DNA sequence: TGTGCCAGCAGTCTAGCGGGAGAACCGGGCGAGCAGTACTTC. J is TRBJ2-7 and V is TRBV28; 10 bases agree with TRBD2. The CDR3 is 14 amino acids. V shed 5 bases and J 6 bases; nucleotides not matched to a gene: 7. Germline CDR1 and CDR2: MDHEN and SYDVKM. Full variable domain (missing parts from reference TRBV28 and TRBJ2-7): DVKVTQSSRYLVKRTGEKVFLECVQDMDHENMFWYRQDPGLGLRLIYFSYDVKMKEKGDIPEGYSVSREKKERFSLILESASTNQTSMYLCASSLAGEPGEQYFGPGTRLTVT.

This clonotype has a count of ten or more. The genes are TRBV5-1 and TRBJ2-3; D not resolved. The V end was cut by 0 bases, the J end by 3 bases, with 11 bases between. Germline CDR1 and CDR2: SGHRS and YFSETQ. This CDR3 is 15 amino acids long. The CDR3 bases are TGCGCCAGCAGCTTGGAAGGGAAACGGACAGATACGCAGTATTTT. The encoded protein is CASSLEGKRTDTQYF.

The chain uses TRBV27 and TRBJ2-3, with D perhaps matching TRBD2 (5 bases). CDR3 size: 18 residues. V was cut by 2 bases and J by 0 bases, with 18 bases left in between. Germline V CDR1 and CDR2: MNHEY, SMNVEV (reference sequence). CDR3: CASSLLARGRTSTDTQYF. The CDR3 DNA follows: TGTGCCAGCAGTTTACTAGCCCGTGGCAGAACTAGCACAGATACGCAGTATTTT.

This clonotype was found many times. The CDR3 coding sequence is TGCGCCAGCAGCTTGCGACAGGGACAAGAGACCCAGTACTTC. Amino acids: CASSLRQGQETQYF. The chain joins TRBV5-1 to TRBJ2-5, with 7 bases lining up with TRBD1. V shed 1 base and J 2 bases; nucleotides not matched to a gene: 2. Germline loops: CDR1 SGHRS, CDR2 YFSETQ. The CDR3 consists of 14 residues.

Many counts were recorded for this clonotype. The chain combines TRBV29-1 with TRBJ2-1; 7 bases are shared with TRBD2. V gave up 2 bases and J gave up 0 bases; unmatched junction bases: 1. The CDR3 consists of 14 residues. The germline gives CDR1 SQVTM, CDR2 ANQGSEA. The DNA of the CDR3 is TGCAGCGTTGAATTAGCGGGCTCCTACAATGAGCAGTTCTTC. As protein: CSVELAGSYNEQFF.

The CDR3 sequence: CASSPRGPSYGYTF. CDR3 DNA: TGTGCCAGCAGCCCCCGGGGACCGTCCTATGGCTACACCTTC. The rearrangement joins TRBV5-8 to TRBJ1-2; D is perhaps TRBD1 (5 bases). Trimming cost V 4 bases and J 4 bases, with 14 bases left between them. CDR1 is SGHTS and CDR2 is YDEGEE in the germline V gene. The CDR3 contains 14 residues. Full variable domain (outside the CDR3, taken from reference TRBV5-8 and TRBJ1-2): EAGVTQSPTHLIKTRGQQATLRCSPISGHTSVYWYQQALGLGLQFLLWYDEGEERNRGNFPPRFSGRQFPNYSSELNVNALELEDSALYLCASSPRGPSYGYTFGSGTRLTVV.

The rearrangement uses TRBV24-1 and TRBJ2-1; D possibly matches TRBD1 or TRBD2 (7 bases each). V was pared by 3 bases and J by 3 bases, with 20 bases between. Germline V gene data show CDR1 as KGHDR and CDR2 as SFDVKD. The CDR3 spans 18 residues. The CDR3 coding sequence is TGTGCCACCAGTGATCCGACAGGGCTGGGAGGGGGCTACAATGAGCAGTTCTTC. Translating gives CATSDPTGLGGGYNEQFF.

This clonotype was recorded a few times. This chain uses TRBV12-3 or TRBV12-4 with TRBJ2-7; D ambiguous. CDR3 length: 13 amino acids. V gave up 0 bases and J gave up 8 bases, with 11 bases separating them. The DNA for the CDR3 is TGTGCCAGCAGTTTAGCCTCTTCAGTTCAGCAGTACTTC. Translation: CASSLASSVQQYF.

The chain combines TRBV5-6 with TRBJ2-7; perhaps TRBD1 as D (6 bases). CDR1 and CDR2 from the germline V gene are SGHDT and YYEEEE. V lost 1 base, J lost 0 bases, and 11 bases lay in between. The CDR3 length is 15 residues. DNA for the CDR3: TGTGCCAGCAGCTTGACCGGGACATTCTCCTACGAGCAGTACTTC. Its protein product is CASSLTGTFSYEQYF.